This TCR beta chain comes out of a study of breast tumors, draining lymph nodes, adjacent tissues. Breast cancer patients provided tissue from their axillary draining lymph nodes. Trimming cost V 3 bases and J 1 base, with 14 bases left between them. Germline V CDR1 and CDR2: MNHEY, SMNVEV (reference sequence). The CDR3 consists of 16 residues. This clonotype has more than one count but fewer than ten. From the multiplex PCR reads, TCRdb called clonotypes with MiXCR, one entry per CDR3 protein. This sample carries some 250,000 distinct CDR3 sequences, less than 45% of them seen once, and the ten largest clones take approximately 3.6%.

The receptor was isolated from a female donor with breast cancer. Some clones in this sample may be carry-over from other donors' samples. The sample comprised axillary lymph node tissue. The rearrangement joins TRBV27 to TRBJ2-3, with unresolved D. CDR3 sequence reads: CASSFGFRQGTDTQYF. CDR3 in DNA: TGTGCCAGCAGTTTCGGGTTCCGGCAGGGCACAGATACGCAGTATTTT.